Each of the 20 T cell receptor beta chains below was sequenced from the same sample in a study of beta chain features in type 1 diabetes. The entirety of the isolated RNA underwent reverse transcription, so expressed TCRB transcripts were sequenced. TCRdb keeps only in-frame clones here, not all; method: immunoSEQ multiplex PCR. Counted here are 200,000 to 250,000 clones, 25% to 35% occurring once; the ten biggest clones make up about 3.9%. The sample comprised central memory CD4+ T cells from blood. These receptor sequences come from a man aged 25-40 years in good health.

This chain connects TRBV28 to TRBJ2-7; D unresolved. The CDR3 consists of 12 residues. Deletions cut 2 bases from V and 4 bases from J, with 6 bases between. The germline V gene has CDR1 MDHEN and CDR2 SYDVKM. This CDR3 is CASSLQPYEQYF. Written as DNA, the CDR3 is TGTGCCAGCAGTTTACAGCCTTACGAGCAGTACTTC.

The sample holds a few counts of this clone. The chain is built from TRBV7-9 and TRBJ2-7, with D unresolved. The CDR3 sequence is 13 residues long. V was pared by 5 bases and J by 3 bases, with 11 bases between. Per the germline V gene, CDR1 is SEHNR and CDR2 is FQNEAQ (reference sequence). This CDR3 reads CASSPPQVYEQYF. CDR3 nucleotides: TGTGCCAGCAGCCCTCCCCAGGTCTACGAGCAGTACTTC. Variable domain in full (rest from reference TRBV7-9 and TRBJ2-7): DTGVSQNPRHKITKRGQNVTFRCDPISEHNRLYWYRQTLGQGPEFLTYFQNEAQLEKSRLLSDRFSAERPKGSFSTLEIQRTEQGDSAMYLCASSPPQVYEQYFGPGTRLTVT.

This clone was detected only a few times. J is TRBJ1-3 and V is TRBV28; 7 bases match TRBD1. The V segment lost 6 bases and the J segment 0 bases; nucleotides outside the gene matches: 5. This CDR3 region has 15 residues. CDR1 MDHEN and CDR2 SYDVKM come from the germline V gene. The DNA of the CDR3 is TGTGCCAGCAGCGCTGGACAGGCCTCTGGAAACACCATATATTTT. Translated: CASSAGQASGNTIYF.

This clone was counted between two and nine times. The chain combines TRBV30 with TRBJ1-6; the D is unclear. CDR3 length: 15 residues. The germline V gene has CDR1 GTSNPN and CDR2 SVGIG (reference sequence). Trimming left V 5 bases short and J 7 bases short, with 18 bases between. The CDR3 bases are TGTGCCTGGGCCCACGCGGACGTCCTCAATTCACCCCTCCACTTT. Protein product: CAWAHADVLNSPLHF.

The chain couples TRBV9 to TRBJ2-2, with 8 bases fitting TRBD1. The CDR3 runs 15 residues. Germline trimming cut 4 bases from V and 0 bases from J; bases unmatched to any gene: 2. CDR1 is SGDLS and CDR2 is YYNGEE in the germline V gene. The CDR3 DNA reads TGTGCCAGCAGCAAGGGACAGGCGAACACCGGGGAGCTGTTTTTT. Its protein is CASSKGQANTGELFF.

This clone was seen a handful of times. The chain employs TRBV29-1 and TRBJ2-1; a weak D match, TRBD2 (6 bases). Trimming took off 2 bases at V and 5 bases at J, with 22 bases between the two ends. Germline V lookup: CDR1 SQVTM, CDR2 ANQGSEA. This CDR3 comprises 17 residues. The CDR3 DNA sequence: TGCAGCGTTGAAACCCCTTTGGGACTCAGCTACCACAATGAGCAGTTCTTC. Translation gives CSVETPLGLSYHNEQFF.

The CDR3 sequence is CASSQGPDYEQYF. CDR3 in DNA: TGTGCCAGCAGCCAAGGGCCCGACTACGAGCAGTACTTC. J is TRBJ2-7 and V is TRBV4-2; D is undetermined. Trimming pared 1 base from V and 3 bases from J, leaving 7 bases between. Germline loops: CDR1 LGHNA, CDR2 YNFKEQ. The CDR3 length is 13 residues.

Comment on this clone: The junction differs from germline at one of its ends, possibly a read error. The gene calls are TRBV7-2 and TRBJ2-5, with 10 bases lining up with TRBD2. The assigned J gene may be wrong: the sequence end matches TRBJ2-7 better. CDR3 length equals 21 residues. Germline V gene lookup returns CDR1 SGHTA and CDR2 FQGNSA. As DNA, the CDR3 is TGTGCCAGCAGCCTAGCCTTCTTCAGGGCTAGCGGGAGAGCCCATACCTACGAGCAGTACTTC. It specifies CASSLAFFRASGRAHTYEQYF.

As for this clone: The same CDR3 arises from other DNA sequences in this sample as well. The chain employs TRBV7-2 and TRBJ2-1; 9 positions match TRBD2. CDR3 length: 15 residues. Germline CDR1 SGHTA, CDR2 FQGNSA. The J segment lost 7 bases and the V segment lost 1 base, leaving 5 bases of the junction unmatched. The CDR3 nucleotides are TGTGCCAGCAGCTTAGTGGCGGGAGGGGGAAATGAGCAGTTCTTC. Residues: CASSLVAGGGNEQFF.

This chain connects TRBV20-1 to TRBJ2-5; D is ambiguous. The CDR3 has 10 amino acids. V was pared by 6 bases and J by 5 bases, with 7 bases between. The germline V gene has CDR1 DFQATT and CDR2 SNEGSKA (reference sequence). CDR3 bases: TGCAGTGCCACGGTCGAGACCCAGTACTTC. Amino acids: CSATVETQYF.

The J gene is TRBJ2-5, the V gene TRBV7-9, with 9 bases that match TRBD2. The CDR3 consists of 14 residues. J was trimmed by 6 bases and V by 4 bases; bases with no gene match: 6. Germline CDR1 reads SEHNR; CDR2 reads FQNEAQ (reference sequence). CDR3 region: CASSSSSGAKTQYF. The CDR3 bases are TGTGCCAGCAGCTCCTCTAGCGGGGCGAAGACCCAGTACTTC.

The chain employs TRBV7-9 and TRBJ2-2; 9 positions agree with TRBD1. The CDR3 loop spans 15 amino acids. The germline V gene encodes CDR1 SEHNR and CDR2 FQNEAQ (reference sequence). Losses at the gene ends were 6 bases for V and 6 bases for J; bases not matched to a gene: 8. The CDR3 loop reads CASSSGQGIPGELFF. CDR3 in DNA: TGTGCCAGCAGTTCCGGACAGGGGATCCCCGGGGAGCTGTTTTTT.

The chain combines TRBV9 with TRBJ2-1, with 7 bases aligning to TRBD2. The CDR3 covers 16 residues. The germline gives CDR1 SGDLS, CDR2 YYNGEE. V was pared by 3 bases and J by 2 bases, with 8 bases of the junction left unmatched. The CDR3 coding sequence is TGTGCCAGCAGCGCGGGGCCTAGCGGCCCCTACAATGAGCAGTTCTTC. It translates to CASSAGPSGPYNEQFF.

The rearrangement joins TRBV19 to TRBJ2-1, with a possible D match to TRBD2 (7 bases). Germline V gene sequence: CDR1 LNHDA, CDR2 SQIVND (reference sequence). V was cut by 7 bases and J by 8 bases, with 21 bases left in between. This CDR3 is 15 amino acids long. The CDR3 nucleotides are TGTGCCAGTACCCTAGGAGGGCCGGGGGGCGATGAGCAGTTCTTC. Amino acid sequence: CASTLGGPGGDEQFF.

The chain has TRBV30 and TRBJ1-5; 9 nucleotides align to TRBD1. V lost 0 bases and J lost 3; bases outside the gene matches: 6. This CDR3 has 16 amino acids. Germline V gives CDR1 GTSNPN, CDR2 SVGIG (reference sequence). The CDR3 is CAWSVQGTGTNQPQHF. The CDR3 DNA reads as TGTGCCTGGAGTGTGCAGGGGACAGGGACCAATCAGCCCCAGCATTTT.

The chain combines TRBV6-6 with TRBJ2-7; 8 bases align to TRBD1. The CDR3 consists of 15 residues. The V gene's germline CDR1 is MNHNY and CDR2 SVGAGI (reference sequence). The junction had 4 bases not matched to a gene; V was cut back by 2 bases and J by 1 base. CDR3 protein: CASSYTGGGSYEQYF. The DNA of the CDR3 is TGTGCCAGCAGTTACACAGGGGGAGGATCCTACGAGCAGTACTTC.

The chain employs TRBV27 and TRBJ2-7; 14 nucleotides agree with TRBD2. The CDR3 totals 17 residues. The ends lost 6 bases at V and 4 bases at J; junction bases unmatched: 11. Germline assignment: CDR1 MNHEY and CDR2 SMNVEV (reference sequence). The CDR3 sequence: CASRAGLAGVSGYEQYF. In nucleotides, the CDR3 is TGTGCCAGCAGAGCGGGACTAGCGGGAGTGTCGGGATACGAGCAGTACTTC.

This chain connects TRBV4-2 to TRBJ2-3; D possibly matches TRBD1 or TRBD2 (6 bases each). Trimming stripped 4 bases from V and 0 bases from J, with 11 bases between. CDR3 length: 15 amino acids. Germline V gene sequence: CDR1 LGHNA, CDR2 YNFKEQ. CDR3 DNA: TGTGCCAGCAGCCCCTCGGGGGCTAGCACAGATACGCAGTATTTT. Translating gives CASSPSGASTDTQYF.

As to this clone: Likely a read error: the CDR3 ends without its conserved phenylalanine or tryptophan. The limits of the CDR3 on the DNA are not certain, so only TCRdb's listed CDR3 is given. The rearrangement links TRBV5-4 to TRBJ1-2; TRBD1 is taken as the D call from the table, unchecked against the DNA. The V gene's germline CDR1 is SGHNT and CDR2 YYREEE (reference sequence). The CDR3 totals 10 residues, both ends included. The CDR3 protein is CASSGRARPH.

There are a few counts of this clone. This chain uses TRBV6-5 with TRBJ2-7; possibly TRBD2 for D (6 bases). Trimming removed 6 bases at V and 2 bases at J, with 11 bases between. Per germline, CDR1 MNHEY and CDR2 SVGAGI. The CDR3 contains 13 residues. The CDR3 here is CASRVGGPYEQYF. The CDR3 region has the DNA TGTGCCAGCAGGGTCGGGGGACCCTACGAGCAGTACTTC.